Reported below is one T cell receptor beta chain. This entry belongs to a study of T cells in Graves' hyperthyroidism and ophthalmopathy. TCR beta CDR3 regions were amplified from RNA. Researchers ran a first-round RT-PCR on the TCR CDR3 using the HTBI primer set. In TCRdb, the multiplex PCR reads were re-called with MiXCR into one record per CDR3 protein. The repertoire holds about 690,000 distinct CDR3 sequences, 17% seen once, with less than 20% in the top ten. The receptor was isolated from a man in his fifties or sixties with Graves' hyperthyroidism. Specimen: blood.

CDR3 DNA: TGTGCCAGCAGTGAAACCGGGGGGAGGTTGGAAAAACTGTTTTTT. Translated: CASSETGGRLEKLFF. The chain is built from TRBV2 and TRBJ1-4; D might be TRBD1 (5 bases). The CDR3 runs 15 residues. CDR1 and CDR2 from the germline V gene are SNHLY and FYNNEI. Between the trimmed V and J ends, which lost 2 bases and 8 bases, there was a span of 15 bases.